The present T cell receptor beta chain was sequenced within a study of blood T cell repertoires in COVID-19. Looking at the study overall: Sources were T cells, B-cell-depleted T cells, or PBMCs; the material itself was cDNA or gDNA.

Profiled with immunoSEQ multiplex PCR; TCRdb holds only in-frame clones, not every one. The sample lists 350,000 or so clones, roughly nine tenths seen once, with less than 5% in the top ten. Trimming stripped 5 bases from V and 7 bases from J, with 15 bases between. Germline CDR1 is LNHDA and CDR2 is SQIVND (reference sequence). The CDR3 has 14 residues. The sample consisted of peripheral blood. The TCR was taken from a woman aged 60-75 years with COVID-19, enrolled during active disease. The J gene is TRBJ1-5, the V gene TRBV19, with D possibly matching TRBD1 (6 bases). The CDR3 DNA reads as TGTGCCAGTAGTTATCAGGGGTTAGGGCAGCCCCAGCATTTT. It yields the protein CASSYQGLGQPQHF.